What follows are 22 T cell receptor beta chains derived from one specimen sequenced in a study of T cells after yellow fever vaccination. TCRdb ran MiXCR on the 5' RACE reads and lists one entry per CDR3 protein. The repertoire holds 400,000 to 450,000 distinct CDR3 sequences, with 15% to 20% as singletons. The material sequenced was PBMCs, taken before the yellow fever booster vaccination. The receptors were gathered from a man in his late teens or twenties who received the YFV17D yellow fever vaccine.

This rearrangement joins TRBV11-2 to TRBJ2-2; D gene unclear. Germline V lookup: CDR1 SGHAT, CDR2 FQNNGV. V was trimmed by 4 bases and J by 5 bases, leaving 8 bases between them. The CDR3 has 13 amino acids. CDR3 DNA: TGTGCCAGCAGCTCCCCCCGAACCGGGGAGCTGTTTTTT. This translates into CASSSPRTGELFF.

The chain combines TRBV20-1 with TRBJ2-3; a possible D gene is TRBD1 (6 bases). This CDR3 has 14 amino acids. From germline, CDR1 is DFQATT and CDR2 SNEGSKA (reference sequence). V lost 5 bases and J 3 bases, leaving 15 bases between the germline ends. CDR3 in amino acids: CSAEDRISTDTQYF. The CDR3 region has the DNA TGCAGTGCTGAGGACAGAATCAGTACAGATACGCAGTATTTT.

This clonotype has a handful of counts. The gene calls are TRBV9 and TRBJ1-6; no reliable D call. Germline V gives CDR1 SGDLS, CDR2 YYNGEE. V lost 0 bases to trimming and J lost 9 bases, with 4 bases between them. This CDR3 spans 12 amino acids. CDR3 nucleotides: TGTGCCAGCAGCGTAGAGGGTTCACCCCTCCACTTT. This sequence encodes CASSVEGSPLHF.

This clonotype was observed a handful of times. The chain joins TRBV30 to TRBJ1-2; D is perhaps TRBD1 (6 bases). Germline V CDR1 and CDR2: GTSNPN, SVGIG (reference sequence). V gave up 4 bases and J gave up 8 bases, with 14 bases separating them. This CDR3 region has 12 residues. CDR3 DNA: TGTGCCTGGACTCCCGGGGGGCAGGGCTACACCTTC. Translated, it gives CAWTPGGQGYTF.

The chain has TRBV20-1 and TRBJ2-3; 15 bases match TRBD2. Trimming removed 5 bases from V and 2 bases from J; junction bases left unmatched: 2. In germline, CDR1 is DFQATT, CDR2 SNEGSKA (reference sequence). The CDR3 spans 15 residues. The CDR3 DNA sequence: TGCAGTGCTGGACTAGCGGGGGGGCCCACAGATACGCAGTATTTT. Amino acids: CSAGLAGGPTDTQYF.

Only a few counts were recorded for this clonotype. V gene TRBV10-3 combines with J gene TRBJ2-2; unclear D gene. CDR1 and CDR2 from the germline V gene are ENHRY and SYGVKD. The V end was cut by 10 bases, the J end by 6 bases, with 24 bases between. This CDR3 has 16 residues. CDR3 in DNA: TGTGCCACCGCCAGCCAGGTGCCCGAATTGGCCGGGGAGCTGTTTTTT. This codes for CATASQVPELAGELFF.

This chain joins TRBV5-1 and TRBJ1-5; no firm D call. V shed 2 bases and J shed 11 bases, with 17 bases lying between them. The CDR3 has 14 amino acids. Germline CDR1 SGHRS, CDR2 YFSETQ. CDR3 loop: CASSLIGVHLTQHF. CDR3 sequence (DNA): TGCGCCAGCAGCTTAATAGGCGTCCACTTGACCCAGCATTTT.

The chain couples TRBV7-3 to TRBJ1-2; 7 nucleotides align to TRBD1. The CDR3 covers 12 residues. Germline loops: CDR1 SGHTA, CDR2 FQGTGA. Germline trimming cut 5 bases from V and 8 bases from J; bases unmatched to any gene: 5. In nucleotides, the CDR3 is TGTGCCAGCAGCGGGGGGACAGCAGGCTACACCTTC. Its translation: CASSGGTAGYTF. The entire variable domain, with the rest obtained from reference TRBV7-3 and TRBJ1-2, is as follows: GAGVSQTPSNKVTEKGKYVELRCDPISGHTALYWYRQSLGQGPEFLIYFQGTGAADDSGLPNDRFFAVRPEGSVSTLKIQRTERGDSAVYLCASSGGTAGYTFGSGTRLTVV.

This chain links TRBV4-3 with TRBJ2-7; 9 bases line up with TRBD2. The V segment lost 0 bases and the J segment 7 bases; nucleotides outside the gene matches: 10. CDR1 LGHNA and CDR2 YSLEER come from the germline V gene. The CDR3 runs 16 residues. This CDR3 reads CASSQDPLAGAQEQYF. CDR3 nucleotides: TGCGCCAGCAGCCAAGACCCATTAGCGGGGGCCCAAGAGCAGTACTTC.

The genes are TRBV12-3 or TRBV12-4 and TRBJ1-5; D is possibly TRBD1 (6 bases). The CDR3 length is 12 residues. V was shortened by 7 bases and J by 9 bases, with 13 bases between the two germline ends. This CDR3 reads CASTKDSLPQHF. For the CDR3, the DNA is TGTGCCAGCACCAAGGACAGCCTGCCCCAGCATTTT.

There are a few counts of this clonotype. The chain links TRBV29-1 to TRBJ2-5; 9 bases match TRBD1. CDR1 and CDR2 from the germline V gene are SQVTM and ANQGSEA. V lost 6 bases to trimming and J lost 5 bases; unmatched junction nucleotides: 10. The CDR3 has 14 residues. The CDR3 region has the DNA TGCAGCGTAACCGACAGGGGGGTGGACGAGACCCAGTACTTC. Protein sequence: CSVTDRGVDETQYF. Full variable domain (missing parts from reference TRBV29-1 and TRBJ2-5): SAVISQKPSRDICQRGTSLTIQCQVDSQVTMMFWYRQQPGQSLTLIATANQGSEATYESGFVIDKFPISRPNLTFSTLTVSNMSPEDSSIYLCSVTDRGVDETQYFGPGTRLLVL.

V and J are TRBV24-1 and TRBJ1-2, with a possible D match to TRBD1 (5 bases). This CDR3 region has 16 residues. The V end was cut by 3 bases, the J end by 2 bases, with 15 bases between. Germline CDR1 and CDR2: KGHDR and SFDVKD. CDR3 DNA sequence: TGTGCCACCAGTGATCGGGACCCACCCCAGAACTATGGCTACACCTTC. This translates into CATSDRDPPQNYGYTF.

V gene TRBV7-9 combines with J gene TRBJ1-2; TRBD1 agrees at 9 bases. This CDR3 is built from 18 residues. With V trimmed by 7 bases and J by 7 bases, 22 bases remained unmatched. The V gene's germline CDR1 is SEHNR and CDR2 FQNEAQ (reference sequence). The CDR3 sequence: CASTRRRFTGTGSSGYTF. CDR3 bases: TGTGCCAGCACCCGCAGGCGGTTTACCGGGACAGGGTCGTCTGGCTACACCTTC.

The sample holds a few counts of this clonotype. The chain joins TRBV20-1 to TRBJ1-5, with TRBD1 matching 9 bases. The junction had 6 bases not matched to a gene; V was cut back by 6 bases and J by 3 bases. The CDR3 is 14 residues long. Germline CDR1 reads DFQATT; CDR2 reads SNEGSKA (reference sequence). CDR3 amino acids: CSAETGGVNQPQHF. The CDR3 region has the DNA TGCAGTGCCGAGACAGGGGGGGTCAATCAGCCCCAGCATTTT.

The chain recombines TRBV4-2 with TRBJ2-7; 7 bases align to TRBD1. CDR3 size: 15 residues. Germline CDR1 LGHNA, CDR2 YNFKEQ. Trimming at V came to 0 bases and at J to 0 bases, leaving 2 bases not matched to a gene. In nucleotides, the CDR3 is TGTGCCAGCAGCCAAGAAGACAGGGTCTCCTACGAGCAGTACTTC. Protein: CASSQEDRVSYEQYF.

This clonotype has only one observation. The genes are TRBV7-3 and TRBJ2-7; perhaps TRBD2 as D (6 bases). The ends were cut back, 0 bases at V and 8 bases at J, with 11 bases in the middle. Germline CDR1 is SGHTA and CDR2 is FQGTGA. This CDR3 contains 13 residues. This CDR3 reads CASSLTEGTKQYF. The CDR3 DNA follows: TGTGCCAGCAGCTTAACGGAGGGTACGAAGCAGTACTTC.

V usage is TRBV9 and J usage is TRBJ1-1; possible D gene TRBD1, 6 bases. Trimming removed 0 bases from V and 4 bases from J, with 10 bases in between. The CDR3 is 14 residues long. From germline, CDR1 is SGDLS and CDR2 YYNGEE. The CDR3 loop is CASSVGGRSTEAFF. The CDR3 coding sequence is TGTGCCAGCAGCGTAGGGGGGCGGTCCACTGAAGCTTTCTTT.

The chain links TRBV5-1 to TRBJ2-1; D gene uncertain. The CDR3 length is 15 residues. V was pared by 0 bases and J by 1 base, with 8 bases between. From germline, CDR1 is SGHRS and CDR2 YFSETQ. CDR3: CASSLGVLSYNEQFF. In DNA form, the CDR3 reads TGCGCCAGCAGCTTGGGGGTTCTATCCTACAATGAGCAGTTCTTC.

The chain is built from TRBV7-7 and TRBJ2-3; the D is unclear. The CDR3 has 14 amino acids. Between the trimmed V and J ends, which lost 3 bases and 2 bases, there was a span of 9 bases. Germline CDR1 is SSHAT and CDR2 is FNYEAQ (reference sequence). Here the CDR3 DNA reads TGTGCCAGCAGCTTGGAGTTGAACACAGATACGCAGTATTTT. Translated: CASSLELNTDTQYF.

This chain links TRBV20-1 with TRBJ2-5; a possible D gene is TRBD2 (5 bases). This CDR3 region has 13 residues. V was pared by 1 base and J by 7 bases, with 13 bases between. Germline V CDR1 and CDR2: DFQATT, SNEGSKA (reference sequence). This CDR3 is CSARVDGVGTQYF. The CDR3 nucleotides read TGCAGTGCTAGAGTTGACGGGGTCGGGACCCAGTACTTC.

The chain uses TRBV7-9 and TRBJ2-1; the D is unclear. Per the germline V gene, CDR1 is SEHNR and CDR2 is FQNEAQ (reference sequence). The V end was cut by 1 base, the J end by 5 bases, with 6 bases between. The CDR3 is 13 amino acids. For the CDR3, the DNA is TGTGCCAGCAGCTTAGGGCTTAACAATGAGCAGTTCTTC. It codes for CASSLGLNNEQFF.

This clonotype was detected a few times. The chain uses TRBV6-1 and TRBJ1-1, with a tentative D call TRBD1 (5 bases). This CDR3 is 13 amino acids long. The germline V and J ends were trimmed by 4 bases and 4 bases, with 10 bases remaining between them. Germline values: CDR1 MNHNS, CDR2 SASEGT. CDR3 nucleotide sequence: TGTGCCAGCAGTGTCCAGGGCCCCACTGAAGCTTTCTTT. This translates into CASSVQGPTEAFF.